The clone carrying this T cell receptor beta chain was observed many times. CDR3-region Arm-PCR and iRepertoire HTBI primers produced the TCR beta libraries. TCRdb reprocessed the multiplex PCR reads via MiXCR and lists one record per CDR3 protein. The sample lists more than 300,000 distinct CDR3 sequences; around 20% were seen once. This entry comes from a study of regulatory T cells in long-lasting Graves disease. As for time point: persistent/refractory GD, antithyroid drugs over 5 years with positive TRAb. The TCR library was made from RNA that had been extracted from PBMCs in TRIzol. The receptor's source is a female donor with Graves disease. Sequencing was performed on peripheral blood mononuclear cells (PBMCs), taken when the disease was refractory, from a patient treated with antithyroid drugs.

CDR3 in amino acids: CAWNRVGAGEKLFF. The DNA for the CDR3 is TGTGCCTGGAATCGCGTCGGGGCGGGAGAAAAACTGTTTTTT. The chain has TRBV30 and TRBJ1-4; D is perhaps TRBD1 (5 bases). V was trimmed by 4 bases and J by 8 bases, leaving 17 bases between them. In germline, CDR1 is GTSNPN, CDR2 SVGIG (reference sequence). CDR3 length: 14 amino acids.